The 21 T cell receptor beta chains below come from one sample, sequenced in a study of blood T cells in healthy people across ages. With a J-beta primer mix and a sample-barcoded 5' primer, a second PCR ran 7 to 11 cycles. TCRdb reprocessed the 5' RACE reads via MiXCR and lists one record per CDR3 protein. Of 780,000 or so distinct CDR3 sequences listed, just under 25% are singletons. These data were likewise used in another study, on T cells of mothers and their children.

Sequencing was done on a sample of blood. These receptors were taken from a boy younger than 18 in good health.

Concerning this clonotype: One junction end disagrees with the germline gene, perhaps due to a read error. This chain links TRBV9 with TRBJ2-5; D call uncertain. The J call is doubtful: the DNA matches TRBJ2-7 better. The CDR3 consists of 15 residues. CDR1 and CDR2 from the germline V gene are SGDLS and YYNGEE. The CDR3 nucleotides read TGTGCCTGCAGCGTGGCCTCCGGCCCGCATGACGAGCAGTACTTC. This gives the protein CACSVASGPHDEQYF.

The V gene is TRBV29-1, the J gene TRBJ2-6; 9 bases match TRBD1. CDR1 and CDR2 (germline): SQVTM, ANQGSEA. The CDR3 consists of 15 residues. Trimming removed 6 bases from V and 4 bases from J; junction bases left unmatched: 7. CDR3 nucleotides: TGCAGCGTGACAGGGGGGCGGGAGGGGGCCAACGTCCTGACTTTC. It is translated as CSVTGGREGANVLTF.

This clonotype came up a few times. This chain joins TRBV20-1 and TRBJ2-4, with TRBD1 matching 7 bases. Germline CDR1 reads DFQATT; CDR2 reads SNEGSKA (reference sequence). The CDR3 runs 16 residues. V gave up 6 bases and J gave up 0 bases; unmatched junction bases: 11. The CDR3 here is CSATYITGEAKNIQYF. Here the CDR3 DNA reads TGCAGTGCCACCTATATAACAGGGGAAGCCAAAAACATTCAGTACTTC.

This clonotype was detected only a few times. J is TRBJ1-2 and V is TRBV7-2; 7 bases are a match to TRBD1. Germline loops: CDR1 SGHTA, CDR2 FQGNSA. The V and J ends lost 1 base and 3 bases, in that order; junction bases with no gene match: 5. This CDR3 region has 15 residues. As DNA, the CDR3 is TGTGCCAGCAGCTTAGACCCAGGGGGTGACTATGGCTACACCTTC. As protein: CASSLDPGGDYGYTF.

The CDR3 loop reads CSAEVSSYNEQFF. The CDR3 region has the DNA TGCAGCGCCGAGGTCAGCTCCTACAATGAGCAGTTCTTC. The chain is built from TRBV29-1 and TRBJ2-1; D gene ambiguous. V was trimmed by 7 bases and J by 0 bases, leaving 10 bases between them. The CDR3 is 13 residues long. The germline CDR1 and CDR2 sequences are SQVTM and ANQGSEA.

With respect to this clonotype: One end of the junction fails to match germline, which may point to a read error. The rearrangement links TRBV20-1 to TRBJ2-3; D possibly matches TRBD1 or TRBD2 (5 bases each). The germline CDR1 and CDR2 sequences are DFQATT and SNEGSKA (reference sequence). There are 15 residues in the CDR3. CDR3 sequence: CSASIRGRRTVTQYF. CDR3 sequence (DNA): TGCAGTGCTAGCATTCGGGGACGTCGAACAGTTACGCAGTATTTT.

This chain uses TRBV6-5 with TRBJ2-1; 9 bases fit TRBD1. Germline V gene sequence: CDR1 MNHEY, CDR2 SVGAGI. After removal of 2 bases from V and 7 bases from J, the junction contained 6 bases not matched to a gene. The CDR3 is 15 amino acids. CDR3 in amino acids: CASSYEGQGLNEQFF. DNA of the CDR3: TGTGCCAGCAGTTACGAGGGACAGGGATTGAATGAGCAGTTCTTC.

The V gene is TRBV5-1, the J gene TRBJ1-1, with a possible D match to TRBD1 (5 bases). Germline loops: CDR1 SGHRS, CDR2 YFSETQ. The CDR3 is 14 amino acids. V was cut by 0 bases and J by 5 bases, with 11 bases left in between. The CDR3 sequence: CASSLEGAKTEAFF. CDR3 DNA sequence: TGCGCCAGCAGCTTGGAAGGGGCCAAGACTGAAGCTTTCTTT.

The chain joins TRBV19 to TRBJ1-2; D gene uncertain. The germline V and J ends were trimmed by 6 bases and 8 bases, with 13 bases remaining between them. Germline-derived CDR1 and CDR2 are LNHDA and SQIVND (reference sequence). There are 12 residues in the CDR3. The CDR3 DNA is TGTGCCAGTAGCGCGGCGGTACGGGGCTACACCTTC. Residues: CASSAAVRGYTF.

This clonotype was found a few times. V usage is TRBV5-1 and J usage is TRBJ2-1; TRBD2 matches 8 bases. The CDR3 loop spans 17 amino acids. J lost 1 base, V lost 1 base, and 7 bases had no gene match. Germline CDR1 and CDR2: SGHRS and YFSETQ. The CDR3 region is CASSLLGGGWSYNEQFF. The DNA for the CDR3 is TGCGCCAGCAGCTTGTTGGGCGGGGGGTGGTCCTACAATGAGCAGTTCTTC.

This clonotype was counted only a few times. The V gene is TRBV5-5, the J gene TRBJ2-1; either TRBD1 or TRBD2 may fit D (5 bases each). Trimming removed 4 bases at V and 13 bases at J, with 18 bases between. Germline CDR1 SGHKS, CDR2 YYEKEE (reference sequence). The CDR3 is 13 amino acids. As DNA, the CDR3 is TGTGCCAGCAGCAGGGACCAGCAAGAGACCCAGTTCTTC. This sequence encodes CASSRDQQETQFF.

The chain employs TRBV27 and TRBJ1-1; D gene unclear. The CDR3 runs 13 residues. V shed 5 bases and J shed 3 bases, with 10 bases lying between them. The germline gives CDR1 MNHEY, CDR2 SMNVEV (reference sequence). The CDR3 DNA is TGTGCCAGCAGTCTCCAGCGTTACACTGAAGCTTTCTTT. Translation gives CASSLQRYTEAFF.

The table lists this clonotype with a few counts. The chain is built from TRBV5-1 and TRBJ2-5; D is undetermined. Per germline, CDR1 SGHRS and CDR2 YFSETQ. V was clipped by 0 bases and J by 1 base, with 10 bases between them. The CDR3 is 15 residues long. CDR3 sequence: CASSLVAPIQETQYF. CDR3 bases: TGCGCCAGCAGCTTGGTGGCACCGATCCAAGAGACCCAGTACTTC.

V is TRBV6-4 and J is TRBJ2-3; 7 bases are a match to TRBD2. The CDR3 totals 15 residues. The J segment lost 1 base and the V segment lost 2 bases, leaving 3 bases of the junction unmatched. CDR1 is MRHNA, CDR2 SNTAGT, per germline. CDR3 in amino acids: CASSDERGGTDTQYF. The CDR3 DNA follows: TGTGCCAGCAGTGACGAGCGGGGAGGCACAGATACGCAGTATTTT.

The gene calls are TRBV6-2 or TRBV6-3 and TRBJ2-5, with 10 bases identical to TRBD2. The CDR3 spans 22 residues. The V and J ends lost 4 bases and 3 bases, in that order; junction bases with no gene match: 26. Germline CDR1 and CDR2: MNHEY and SVGEGT. The CDR3 here is CASSWDPSPGLAPGGLEETQYF. The CDR3 nucleotides are TGTGCCAGCAGTTGGGACCCATCTCCGGGACTAGCGCCTGGGGGGCTAGAAGAGACCCAGTACTTC.

This clonotype came up a few times. In DNA form, the CDR3 reads TGTGCCAGCTCATTGTTAACGGGAGAGCAGTACTTC. Translated, it gives CASSLLTGEQYF. This chain connects TRBV18 to TRBJ2-7; a possible D gene is TRBD2 (5 bases). The ends were cut back, 5 bases at V and 7 bases at J, with 12 bases in the middle. Germline values: CDR1 KGHSH, CDR2 LQKENI. This CDR3 has 12 amino acids. Using reference TRBV18 and TRBJ2-7 for the parts outside the CDR3, the full variable domain is NAGVMQNPRHLVRRRGQEARLRCSPMKGHSHVYWYRQLPEEGLKFMVYLQKENIIDESGMPKERFSAEFPKEGPSILRIQQVVRGDSAAYFCASSLLTGEQYFGPGTRLTVT.

This chain uses TRBV7-6 with TRBJ2-7, with D unresolved. The CDR3 spans 13 residues. In germline, CDR1 is SGHVS, CDR2 FNYEAQ. The V end lost 3 bases, the J end lost 1 base, and 7 bases lay between the germline ends. CDR3 in amino acids: CASSFSTSYEQYF. The CDR3, as DNA: TGTGCCAGCAGCTTTTCCACGTCCTACGAGCAGTACTTC.

This clonotype was recorded a few times. V gene TRBV18 combines with J gene TRBJ2-4; D is unresolved. V was trimmed by 0 bases and J by 7 bases, leaving 10 bases between them. From germline, CDR1 is KGHSH and CDR2 LQKENI. CDR3 size: 14 residues. The CDR3 is CASSPPANWNIQYF. DNA of the CDR3: TGTGCCAGCTCACCACCAGCCAATTGGAACATTCAGTACTTC.

This clonotype was seen more than once but under ten times. The J gene is TRBJ1-4, the V gene TRBV7-2; D unresolved. CDR3 size: 17 residues. Germline V gene lookup returns CDR1 SGHTA and CDR2 FQGNSA. V dropped 1 base and J dropped 0 bases, with 12 bases sitting between them. The CDR3 is CASSLVSYPATNEKLFF. For the CDR3, the DNA is TGTGCCAGCAGCTTAGTTTCATATCCCGCAACTAATGAAAAACTGTTTTTT.

This clonotype was observed at least ten times. The chain employs TRBV28 and TRBJ2-7; TRBD1 matches 9 bases. Trimming cost V 6 bases and J 1 base; bases outside gene matches: 13. The CDR3 length is 17 residues. Germline CDR1 MDHEN, CDR2 SYDVKM. The CDR3 is CASRNFAWTGESYEQYF. Here the CDR3 DNA reads TGTGCCAGCAGGAATTTCGCATGGACAGGGGAGTCCTACGAGCAGTACTTC.

The rearrangement uses TRBV5-1 and TRBJ2-4; 8 bases fit TRBD2. Germline CDR1 reads SGHRS; CDR2 reads YFSETQ. The junction had 9 bases not matched to a gene; V was cut back by 4 bases and J by 9 bases. The CDR3 totals 14 residues. The CDR3 DNA reads TGCGCCAGCAGCCCCTATAGCGGGAACGGCATTCAGTACTTC. Amino acid sequence: CASSPYSGNGIQYF.